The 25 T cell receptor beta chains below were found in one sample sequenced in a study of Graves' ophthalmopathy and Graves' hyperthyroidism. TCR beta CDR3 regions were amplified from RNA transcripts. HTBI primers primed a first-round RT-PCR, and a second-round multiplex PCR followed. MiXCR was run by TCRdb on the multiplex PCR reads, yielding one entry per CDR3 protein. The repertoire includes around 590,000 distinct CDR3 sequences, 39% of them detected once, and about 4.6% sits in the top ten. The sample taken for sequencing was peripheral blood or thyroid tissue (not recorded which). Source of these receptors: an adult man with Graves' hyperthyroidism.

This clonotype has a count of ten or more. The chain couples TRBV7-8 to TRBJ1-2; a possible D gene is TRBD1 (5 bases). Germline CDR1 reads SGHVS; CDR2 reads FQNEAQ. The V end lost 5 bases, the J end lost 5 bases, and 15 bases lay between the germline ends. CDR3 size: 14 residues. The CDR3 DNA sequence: TGTGCCAGCAGCCCACCGACGACAGTTTATGGCTACACCTTC. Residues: CASSPPTTVYGYTF.

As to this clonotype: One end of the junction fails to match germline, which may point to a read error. CDR3 in amino acids: CASSTQAGRVDEQFF. In DNA form, the CDR3 reads TGTGCCAGCAGCACCCAAGCGGGGAGGGTCGATGAGCAGTTTTTT. The chain recombines TRBV3-1 with TRBJ2-2; 7 bases line up with TRBD2. CDR1 and CDR2 (germline): LGHDT, YNNKEL (reference sequence). The CDR3 length is 15 residues.

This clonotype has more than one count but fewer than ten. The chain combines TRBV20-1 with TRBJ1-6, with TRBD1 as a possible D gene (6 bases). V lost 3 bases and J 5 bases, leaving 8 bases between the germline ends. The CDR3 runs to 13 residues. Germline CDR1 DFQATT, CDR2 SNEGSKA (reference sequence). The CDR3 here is CSARDRNNSPLHF. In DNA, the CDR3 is TGCAGTGCTAGGGACAGAAATAATTCACCCCTCCACTTT.

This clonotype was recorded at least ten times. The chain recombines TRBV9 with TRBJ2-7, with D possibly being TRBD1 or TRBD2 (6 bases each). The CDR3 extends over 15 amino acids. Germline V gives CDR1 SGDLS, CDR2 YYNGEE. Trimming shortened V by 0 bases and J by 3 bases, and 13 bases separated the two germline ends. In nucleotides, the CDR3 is TGTGCCAGCAGCGTAGCCGGGGGCGGGCTCTACGAGCAGTACTTC. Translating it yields CASSVAGGGLYEQYF.

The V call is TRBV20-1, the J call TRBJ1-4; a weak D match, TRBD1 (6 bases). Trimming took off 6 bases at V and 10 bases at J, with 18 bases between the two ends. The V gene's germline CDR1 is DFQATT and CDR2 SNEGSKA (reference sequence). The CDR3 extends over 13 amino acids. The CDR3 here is CSAGAGGGGKLFF. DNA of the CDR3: TGCAGTGCGGGAGCGGGAGGGGGTGGAAAACTGTTTTTT.

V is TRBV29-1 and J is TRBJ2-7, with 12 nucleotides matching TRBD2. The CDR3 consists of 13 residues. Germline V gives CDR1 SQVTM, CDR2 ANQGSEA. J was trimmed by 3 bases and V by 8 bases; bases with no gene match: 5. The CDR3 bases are TGCAGCTTGACTAGCGGGGGCTACTACGAGCAGTACTTC. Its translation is CSLTSGGYYEQYF.

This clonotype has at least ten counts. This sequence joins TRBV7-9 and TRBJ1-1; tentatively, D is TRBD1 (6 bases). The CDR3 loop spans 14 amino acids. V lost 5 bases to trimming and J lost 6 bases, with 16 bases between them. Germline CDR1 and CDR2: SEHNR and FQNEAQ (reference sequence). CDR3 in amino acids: CASSLTGIGAEAFF. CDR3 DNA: TGTGCCAGCAGCCTGACAGGAATAGGCGCTGAAGCTTTCTTT.

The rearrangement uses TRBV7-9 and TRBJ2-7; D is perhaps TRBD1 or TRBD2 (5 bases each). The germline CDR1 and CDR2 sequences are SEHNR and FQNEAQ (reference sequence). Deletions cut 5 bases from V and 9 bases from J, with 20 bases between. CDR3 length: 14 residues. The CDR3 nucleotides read TGTGCCAGCAGCCAAGGGACGGCAGAAGATACGCAGTACTTC. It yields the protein CASSQGTAEDTQYF.

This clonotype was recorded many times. As DNA, the CDR3 is TGTGCCACCAGCAGAGATGGGGGGGTAGGACAGCCCCAGCATTTT. Its protein is CATSRDGGVGQPQHF. The chain links TRBV15 to TRBJ1-5; a weak D match, TRBD1 (5 bases). The CDR3 consists of 15 residues. Trimming took off 0 bases at V and 7 bases at J, with 13 bases between the two ends. Germline CDR1 LNHNV, CDR2 YYDKDF (reference sequence).

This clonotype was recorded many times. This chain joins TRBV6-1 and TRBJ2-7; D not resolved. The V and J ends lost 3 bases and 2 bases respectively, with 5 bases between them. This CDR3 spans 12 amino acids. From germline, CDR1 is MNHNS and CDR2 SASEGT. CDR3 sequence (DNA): TGTGCCAGCAGTGACATACCCTACGAGCAGTACTTC. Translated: CASSDIPYEQYF.

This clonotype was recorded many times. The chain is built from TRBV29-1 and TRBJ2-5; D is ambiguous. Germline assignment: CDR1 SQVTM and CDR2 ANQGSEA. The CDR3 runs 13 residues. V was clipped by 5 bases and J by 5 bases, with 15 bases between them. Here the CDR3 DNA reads TGCAGCGTTAGAGGACCACTGGGGGAGACCCAGTACTTC. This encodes CSVRGPLGETQYF.

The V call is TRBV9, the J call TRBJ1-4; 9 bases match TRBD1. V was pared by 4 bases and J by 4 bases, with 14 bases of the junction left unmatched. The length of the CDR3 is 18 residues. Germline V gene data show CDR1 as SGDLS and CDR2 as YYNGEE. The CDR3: CASSPWGQGSTSNEKLFF. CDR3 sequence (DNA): TGTGCCAGCAGCCCCTGGGGACAGGGTTCAACGAGTAATGAAAAACTGTTTTTT. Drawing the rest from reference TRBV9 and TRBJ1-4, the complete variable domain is DSGVTQTPKHLITATGQRVTLRCSPRSGDLSVYWYQQSLDQGLQFLIQYYNGEERAKGNILERFSAQQFPDLHSELNLSSLELGDSALYFCASSPWGQGSTSNEKLFFGSGTQLSVL.

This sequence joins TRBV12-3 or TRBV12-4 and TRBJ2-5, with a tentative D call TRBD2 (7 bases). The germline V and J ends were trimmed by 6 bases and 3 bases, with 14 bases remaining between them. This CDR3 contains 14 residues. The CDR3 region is CASRLGGGKETQYF. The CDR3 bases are TGTGCCAGCAGACTAGGCGGGGGCAAAGAGACCCAGTACTTC.

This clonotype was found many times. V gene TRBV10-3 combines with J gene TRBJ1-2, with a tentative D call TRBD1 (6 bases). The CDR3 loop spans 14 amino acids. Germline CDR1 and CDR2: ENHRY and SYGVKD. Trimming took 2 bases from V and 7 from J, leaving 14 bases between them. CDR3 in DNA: TGTGCCATCAGTGAGGCGGGGGCGGTTAGTGGCTACACCTTC. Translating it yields CAISEAGAVSGYTF.

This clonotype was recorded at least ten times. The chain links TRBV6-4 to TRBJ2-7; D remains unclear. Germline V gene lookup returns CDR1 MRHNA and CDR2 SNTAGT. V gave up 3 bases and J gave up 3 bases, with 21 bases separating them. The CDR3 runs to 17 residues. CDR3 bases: TGTGCCAGCAGTGAATCGCAAGAACAAAGTGGTTGCTACGAGCAGTACTTC. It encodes CASSESQEQSGCYEQYF.

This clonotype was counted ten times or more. CDR3 DNA: TGTGCCAGCAGGACAGGGAGGACGGATCAGCCCCAGCATTTT. This translates into CASRTGRTDQPQHF. The V call is TRBV2, the J call TRBJ1-5, with TRBD1 matching 7 bases. This CDR3 contains 14 residues. The V gene's germline CDR1 is SNHLY and CDR2 FYNNEI. The V and J ends lost 6 bases and 5 bases, in that order; junction bases with no gene match: 7.

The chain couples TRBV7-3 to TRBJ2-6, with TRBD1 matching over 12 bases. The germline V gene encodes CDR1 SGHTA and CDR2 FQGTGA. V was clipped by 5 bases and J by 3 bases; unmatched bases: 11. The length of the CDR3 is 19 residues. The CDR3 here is CASSRDRGPRDYGANVLTF. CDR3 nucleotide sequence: TGTGCCAGCAGCCGGGACAGGGGGCCTCGGGACTATGGGGCCAACGTCCTGACTTTC.

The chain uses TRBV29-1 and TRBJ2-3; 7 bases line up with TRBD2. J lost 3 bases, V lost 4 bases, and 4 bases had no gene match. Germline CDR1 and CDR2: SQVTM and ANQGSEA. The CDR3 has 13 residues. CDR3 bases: TGCAGCGTTGGCGGGAGTAGGACAGATACGCAGTATTTT. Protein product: CSVGGSRTDTQYF.

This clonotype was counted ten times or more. This CDR3 reads CASSPGTRQTSQSSYEQYF. The DNA of the CDR3 is TGTGCCAGTAGTCCAGGGACCAGACAAACGAGCCAAAGCTCCTACGAGCAGTACTTC. The gene calls are TRBV19 and TRBJ2-7; D may be TRBD1 or TRBD2 (5 bases each). Germline assignment: CDR1 LNHDA and CDR2 SQIVND (reference sequence). CDR3 length equals 19 residues. The germline V and J ends were trimmed by 5 bases and 0 bases, with 26 bases remaining between them.

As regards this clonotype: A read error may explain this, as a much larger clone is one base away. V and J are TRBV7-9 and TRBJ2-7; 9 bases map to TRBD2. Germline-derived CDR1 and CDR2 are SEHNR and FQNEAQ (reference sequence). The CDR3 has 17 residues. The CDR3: CTSSLSGGTDGHYEQYF. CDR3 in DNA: TGTACCAGCAGCTTAAGCGGGGGGACCGACGGGCACTACGAGCAGTACTTC.

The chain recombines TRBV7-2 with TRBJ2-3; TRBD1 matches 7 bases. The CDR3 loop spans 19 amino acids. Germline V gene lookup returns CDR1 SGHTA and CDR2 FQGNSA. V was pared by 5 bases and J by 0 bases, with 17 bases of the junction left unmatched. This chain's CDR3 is CASSLRPPGQRYSTDTQYF. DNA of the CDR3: TGTGCCAGCAGCCTACGTCCCCCGGGACAGAGATATAGCACAGATACGCAGTATTTT.

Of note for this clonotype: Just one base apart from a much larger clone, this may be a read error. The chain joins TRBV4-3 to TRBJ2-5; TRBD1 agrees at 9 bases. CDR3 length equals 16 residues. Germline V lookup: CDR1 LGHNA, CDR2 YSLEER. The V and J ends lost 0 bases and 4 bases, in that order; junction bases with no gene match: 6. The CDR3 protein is CASSQDGTGCRETQYF. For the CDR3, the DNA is TGCGCCAGCAGCCAAGATGGGACAGGGTGCCGAGAGACCCAGTACTTC.

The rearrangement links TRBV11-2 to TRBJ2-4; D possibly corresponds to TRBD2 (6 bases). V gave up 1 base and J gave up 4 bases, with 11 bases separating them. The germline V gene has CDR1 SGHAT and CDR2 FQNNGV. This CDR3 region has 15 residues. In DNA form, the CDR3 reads TGTGCCAGCAGCTTAGGGCGGGATAGAAAAAACATTCAGTACTTC. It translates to CASSLGRDRKNIQYF.

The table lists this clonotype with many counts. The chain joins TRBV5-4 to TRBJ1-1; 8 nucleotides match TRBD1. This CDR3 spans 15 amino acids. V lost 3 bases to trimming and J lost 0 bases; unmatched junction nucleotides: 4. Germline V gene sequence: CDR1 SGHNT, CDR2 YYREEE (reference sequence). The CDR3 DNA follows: TGTGCCAGCAGCTCCCGGGACAGGTTGAACACTGAAGCTTTCTTT. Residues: CASSSRDRLNTEAFF.

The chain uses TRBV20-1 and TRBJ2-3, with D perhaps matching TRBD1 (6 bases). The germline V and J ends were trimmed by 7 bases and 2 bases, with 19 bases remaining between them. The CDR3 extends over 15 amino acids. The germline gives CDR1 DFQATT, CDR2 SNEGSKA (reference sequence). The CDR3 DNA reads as TGCAGTGGGGACAATGGGGGCGAGTTCACAGATACGCAGTATTTT. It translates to CSGDNGGEFTDTQYF.